These T cell receptor beta chains were read from a single sample in a study of T cell changes during pregnancy in multiple sclerosis. TCRdb's table, derived via immunoSEQ multiplex PCR, lists solely in-frame clones and lacks some. The table has tens of thousands of clones, roughly nine tenths seen once. The input for sequencing was peripheral blood, taken before pregnancy. These receptors were obtained from a female donor with multiple sclerosis, enrolled in a pregnancy study. CDR3s include the opening cysteine and the closing phenylalanine or tryptophan. D genes are given only for firm matches. A row's size may be missing; if present it is once, few, many or a size class.

TRBV10-3	-	TRBD2	TRBJ2-5	TGTGCCATAGCGGGGGGGCCCGTAGAGACCCAGTACTTC	CAIAGGPVETQYF
TRBV18	-	-	TRBJ2-7	TGTGCCAGCTCACCACCGTCGCAGGCCTACGAGCAGTACTTC	CASSPPSQAYEQYF
TRBV5-8	once	TRBD1	TRBJ1-1	TGTGCCAGCAGCTCGACAGGGATTGGTGAAGCTTTCTTT	CASSSTGIGEAFF
TRBV7-8	-	TRBD1	TRBJ1-5	TGTGCCAGCAGCTTAGGAGGGGGCGGCAATCAGCCCCAGCATTTT	CASSLGGGGNQPQHF
TRBV20-1	-	TRBD1	TRBJ1-4	TGCAGTGGAGGACAGGGGGAAAAACTGTTTTTT	CSGGQGEKLFF
TRBV6-5	once	-	TRBJ1-1	TGTGCCAGCAGCCTAACCGCCCACGGGTCGACTGAAGCTTTCTTT	CASSLTAHGSTEAFF
TRBV2	-	-	TRBJ1-1	TGTGCCAGCAGTGGTTGGGGGCTAGTAGCTTTCTTT	CASSGWGLVAFF
TRBV19	-	TRBD1	TRBJ2-2	TGTGCCAGTAGTATAGGGACTACGCGGAGACAGGGGCTTAACGGGGAGCTGTTTTTT	CASSIGTTRRQGLNGELFF
TRBV2	-	-	TRBJ2-3	TGTGCCAGCAGACTCACCAACACAGATACGCAGTATTTT	CASRLTNTDTQYF
TRBV9	-	TRBD2	TRBJ2-1	TGTGCCAGCAGCGTGGGGGTCGGGGGGTCCCTCAAAGGAGGGTTTTACAATGAGCAGTTCTTC	CASSVGVGGSLKGGFYNEQFF
TRBV7-8	-	TRBD2	TRBJ2-3	TGTGCCAGCAGTCAAAGCGGGGGGGCCGACTTAATTACAGATACGCAGTATTTT	CASSQSGGADLITDTQYF
TRBV7-9	-	TRBD1	TRBJ2-3	TGTGCCAGCACCGGACAGGGGCCAAGGGTAGATACGCAGTATTTT	CASTGQGPRVDTQYF
TRBV5-1	-	TRBD1	TRBJ2-7	TGCGCCAGCAGCTCGACAGGGATTCCCTACGAGCAGTACTTC	CASSSTGIPYEQYF
TRBV5-4	-	-	TRBJ1-1	TGTGCCAGCAGCTTCCCTGCCCGGGACACTGAAGCTTTCTTT	CASSFPARDTEAFF
TRBV4-3	-	-	TRBJ1-5	TGCGCCAGCAGCCAACAGTGGCAGGCCAATCAGCCCCAGCATTTT	CASSQQWQANQPQHF
TRBV27	-	-	TRBJ2-4	TGTGCCAGCAGGGTACCTGGGGGCGCGGGCTCCAAAAACATTCAGTACTTC	CASRVPGGAGSKNIQYF
TRBV11-2	once	-	TRBJ1-4	TGTGCCAGCAGCCCCGGACAGCGGGGGAATGAAAAACTGTTTTTT	CASSPGQRGNEKLFF
TRBV27	-	-	TRBJ1-5	TGTGCCAGCAGTTTAGGAGGGAGTCAGCCCCAGCATTTT	CASSLGGSQPQHF
TRBV7-6	once	TRBD1	TRBJ1-1	TGTGCCAGCAGCCCGGGGACAGTTCTGAACACTGAAGCTTTCTTT	CASSPGTVLNTEAFF
TRBV6-5	-	TRBD1	TRBJ1-2	TGTGCCAGCAGTTCCATCGACAGGGGAGATGGCTACACCTTC	CASSSIDRGDGYTF
TRBV7-3	-	-	TRBJ2-5	TGTGCCAGCAGCTCCACTAGCCGGCGGACCCAGTACTTC	CASSSTSRRTQYF
TRBV1	-	-	TRBJ2-1	TGCACCAGCAGCCAAGACCCACAGGGGGGGAATGAGCAGTTCTTC	CTSSQDPQGGNEQFF
TRBV5-4	once	TRBD1	TRBJ1-3	TGTGCCAGCGGCGACAGGGGGCTTGGAAACACCATATATTTT	CASGDRGLGNTIYF
TRBV6-5	-	TRBD1	TRBJ1-5	TGTGCCAGCAGTTACGGGGGCAAGACAGGGGTACAGCCCCAGCATTTT	CASSYGGKTGVQPQHF
TRBV5-1	-	-	TRBJ2-6	TGCGCCAGCAGCCTAGGGGCAGGGACTGGGGCCAACGTCCTGACTTTC	CASSLGAGTGANVLTF
TRBV5-1	-	TRBD2	TRBJ2-1	TGCGCCAGCAGCCAGAAGCGGGGTAGCTCCTACAATGAGCAGTTCTTC	CASSQKRGSSYNEQFF
TRBV15	once	TRBD1	TRBJ2-3	TGTGCCACCAGCAGAGAGGACAGGGGTAGGTTTAAGGATACGCAGTATTTT	CATSREDRGRFKDTQYF
TRBV18	-	TRBD2	TRBJ2-7	TGTGCCAGCTCACCGAATAGGGAGGGCCCGGACGAGCAGTACTTC	CASSPNREGPDEQYF
TRBV6-6	-	TRBD1	TRBJ2-7	TGTGCCAGCAGTTACTTCTCAGGGGGCTCGTACGAGCAGTACTTC	CASSYFSGGSYEQYF